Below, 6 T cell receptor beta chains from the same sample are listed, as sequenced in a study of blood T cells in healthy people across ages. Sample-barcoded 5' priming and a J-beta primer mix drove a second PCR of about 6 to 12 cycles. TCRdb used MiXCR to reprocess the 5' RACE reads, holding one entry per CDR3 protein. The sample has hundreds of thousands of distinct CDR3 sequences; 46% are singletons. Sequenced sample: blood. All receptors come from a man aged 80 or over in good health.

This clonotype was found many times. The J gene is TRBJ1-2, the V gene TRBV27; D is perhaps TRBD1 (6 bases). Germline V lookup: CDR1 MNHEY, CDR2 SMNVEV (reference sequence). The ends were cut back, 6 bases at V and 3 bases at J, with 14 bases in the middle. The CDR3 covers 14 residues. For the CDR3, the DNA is TGTGCCAGCAGCCGCGGACAGACAGACTATGGCTACACCTTC. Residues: CASSRGQTDYGYTF.

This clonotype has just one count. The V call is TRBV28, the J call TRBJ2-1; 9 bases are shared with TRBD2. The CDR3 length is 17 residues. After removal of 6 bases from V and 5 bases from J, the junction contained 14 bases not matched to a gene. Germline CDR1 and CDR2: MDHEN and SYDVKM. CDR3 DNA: TGTGCCAGCAGCCCCGGTAGCGGGGGCTTAACAAACAATGAGCAGTTCTTC. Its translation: CASSPGSGGLTNNEQFF.

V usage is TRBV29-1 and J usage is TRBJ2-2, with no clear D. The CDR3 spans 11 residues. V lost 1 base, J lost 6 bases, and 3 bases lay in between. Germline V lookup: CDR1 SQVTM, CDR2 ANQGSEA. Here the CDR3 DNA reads TGCAGCGTTGAAGTACCCGGGGAGCTGTTTTTT. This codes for CSVEVPGELFF.

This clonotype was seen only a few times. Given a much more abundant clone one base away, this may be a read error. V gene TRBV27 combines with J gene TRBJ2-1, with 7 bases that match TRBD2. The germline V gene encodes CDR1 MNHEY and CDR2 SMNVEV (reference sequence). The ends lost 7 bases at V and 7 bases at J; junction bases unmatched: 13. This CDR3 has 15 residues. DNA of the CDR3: TGTGCCAGCACTCGCGGATATGGGGAGGGGAATGAGCAGTTCTTC. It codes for CASTRGYGEGNEQFF.

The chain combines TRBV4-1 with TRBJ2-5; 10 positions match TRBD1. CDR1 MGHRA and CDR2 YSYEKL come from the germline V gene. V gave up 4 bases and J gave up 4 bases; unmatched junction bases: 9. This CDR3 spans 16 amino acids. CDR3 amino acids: CASSPLGQGYRETQYF. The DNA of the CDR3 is TGCGCCAGCAGCCCTTTGGGACAGGGGTATCGAGAGACCCAGTACTTC.

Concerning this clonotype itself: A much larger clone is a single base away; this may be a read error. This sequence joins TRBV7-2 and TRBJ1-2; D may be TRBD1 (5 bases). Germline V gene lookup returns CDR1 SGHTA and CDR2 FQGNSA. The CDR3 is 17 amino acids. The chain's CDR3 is CASSLVLRGDTNYGNTF. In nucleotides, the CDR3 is TGTGCCAGCAGCTTAGTTCTTAGAGGGGATACGAACTATGGCAACACCTTC.